These T cell receptor beta chains were read from a single sample in a study of blood T cell repertoires in COVID-19. TCRdb's table, derived via immunoSEQ multiplex PCR, lists solely in-frame clones and lacks some. The profile shows about 34,000 clones, roughly three quarters of them singletons. The material sequenced was peripheral blood. The source of these receptors is a man older than 75 with acute or convalescent COVID-19. Both conserved end residues are part of each CDR3. The order of the fields is J gene, D gene, clone size, V gene, CDR3 DNA, CDR3 protein. D genes are given only for firm matches. Expanded clones get a size class; other rows say once, few or many, or leave the size out.

TRBJ2-3,NA,NA,TRBV19,TGTGCCAGTAAGGTCCGGGCGGGGGCTGGCACAGATACGCAGTATTTT,CASKVRAGAGTDTQYF
TRBJ2-1,TRBD1,NA,TRBV5-5,TGTGCCAGCAGCCCCCCGGGGACAGGGGGCAATGAGCAGTTCTTC,CASSPPGTGGNEQFF
TRBJ2-7,NA,few,TRBV18,TGTGCCAGCTCACCACGTTCCCAGAGGGAGCAGTACTTC,CASSPRSQREQYF
TRBJ2-2,NA,NA,TRBV19,TGTGCCAGTAAACCTCCGGGCAGGGCGGACACCGGGGAGCTGTTTTTT,CASKPPGRADTGELFF
TRBJ2-3,NA,NA,TRBV5-1,TGCGCCAGCAGACTGGCCCGACTCGGGGCAGATACGCAGTATTTT,CASRLARLGADTQYF
TRBJ1-4,TRBD1,NA,TRBV25-1,TGTGCCAGCAGTGAACGACGGACAGGGGAAACTGGAAAACTGTTTTTT,CASSERRTGETGKLFF
TRBJ1-2,TRBD1,few,TRBV7-9,TGTGCCAGCAGCACTAACAGACAGGGACCTAGTGGGAATGGCTACACCTTC,CASSTNRQGPSGNGYTF
TRBJ1-1,TRBD1,NA,TRBV2,TGTGCCAGCAGCCGAGGACAGGGTACTGAAGCTTTCTTT,CASSRGQGTEAFF
TRBJ2-6,NA,NA,TRBV11-2,TGTGCCAGCAGCCTAACCACCCTCTCTGGGGCCAACGTCCTGACTTTC,CASSLTTLSGANVLTF
TRBJ2-2,TRBD2,NA,TRBV9,TGTGCCAGCAACCTAGCGGGGTTGGGGACCGGGGAGCTGTTTTTT,CASNLAGLGTGELFF
TRBJ2-5,TRBD1,NA,TRBV7-9,TGTGCCAGCAGCGCAGGGGGCCGGCAGGAGACCCAGTACTTC,CASSAGGRQETQYF
TRBJ1-6,TRBD1,NA,TRBV3-1/TRBV3-2,TGTGCCAGCAGCCCTGGACAGGGGGATTCACCCCTCCACTTT,CASSPGQGDSPLHF
TRBJ2-5,NA,NA,TRBV20-1,TGCAGTGCTAGTCCCCCGGGAGCCGAAGAGACCCAGTACTTC,CSASPPGAEETQYF
TRBJ2-1,TRBD1,NA,TRBV10-3,TGTGCCATCAGTCCTGGACCACAGGGGGCCTACAATGAGCAGTTCTTC,CAISPGPQGAYNEQFF
TRBJ1-5,NA,NA,TRBV19,TGTGCCAGTAGTATGAACATCCTGGATCAGCCCCAGCATTTT,CASSMNILDQPQHF
TRBJ1-5,NA,NA,TRBV21-1,TGTGCCAGCAGCAAAGGACACCAATATAGCAATCAGCCCCAGCATTTT,CASSKGHQYSNQPQHF
TRBJ2-7,TRBD2,few,TRBV24-1,TGTGCCACCAGTGAACCGACTAGCGGGGGTACCTACGAGCAGTACTTC,CATSEPTSGGTYEQYF